The rows below give T cell receptor beta chains drawn from one sample of a study of T cells after yellow fever vaccination. TCRdb independently ran MiXCR on the 5' RACE reads; one entry per CDR3 protein. Of some 110,000 distinct CDR3 sequences listed, approximately 8.4% are singletons. Here the sequenced sample was CD8+ T cells sorted from PBMCs, taken 45 days after the yellow fever booster vaccination. The receptors come from a man aged 25-45 years who received the YFV17D yellow fever vaccine. The CDR3 runs from the conserved cysteine through the conserved F or W. Each record gives: clone size, J gene, D gene, V gene, CDR3 DNA, CDR3 protein. D genes are given only for firm matches. Some rows have no size entry. The others give once, few or many, or a class for an expanded clone.

many | TRBJ2-7 | NA | TRBV4-3 | TGCGCCAGCAGCCAAGAGTTCCTAGGTTCCTACGAGCAGTACTTC | CASSQEFLGSYEQYF
few | TRBJ2-1 | NA | TRBV5-6 | TGTGCCAGCAGCTTAGGAGTAGCGGTATGGGTTGAGCAGTTCTTC | CASSLGVAVWVEQFF
many | TRBJ1-1 | NA | TRBV4-1 | TGCGCCAGCAGCCCTATGGGGTTTCTGACTGAAGCTTTCTTT | CASSPMGFLTEAFF
NA | TRBJ2-7 | TRBD1 | TRBV7-8 | TGTGCCAGCAGTGACGCCCCCGGGACAGGGGGCGAGCAGTACTTC | CASSDAPGTGGEQYF
NA | TRBJ2-7 | NA | TRBV6-5 | TGTGCCATCAGTTACGACCCGGGGGGCGCCGGGGGCACCTACGAGCAGTACTTC | CAISYDPGGAGGTYEQYF
many | TRBJ1-2 | TRBD1 | TRBV9 | TGTGCCAGCAGCGTAGCTCGGGACAGTCCCTTTGGGGGCTACACCTTC | CASSVARDSPFGGYTF
few | TRBJ1-3 | NA | TRBV6-5 | TGTGCCAGCAGGCGCAGAAACGGCTCTGGAAACACCATATATTTT | CASRRRNGSGNTIYF
many | TRBJ2-3 | NA | TRBV15 | TGTGCCACCAGCACCACCCTCTGGGGCGATACGCAGTATTTT | CATSTTLWGDTQYF
many | TRBJ2-1 | TRBD2 | TRBV7-8 | TGTGCCAGCAGCCCTCTCCTAGCGGGGGGCTACAATGAGCAGTTCTTC | CASSPLLAGGYNEQFF
many | TRBJ1-2 | NA | TRBV14 | TGTGCCAGCAGCCAAGAGGTACTACCTTCTAACTATGGCTACACCTTC | CASSQEVLPSNYGYTF
many | TRBJ2-1 | NA | TRBV20-1 | TGCAGTGCTAGAGGTCAGGGTCATGAGCAGTTCTTC | CSARGQGHEQFF
NA | TRBJ2-1 | TRBD2 | TRBV20-1 | TGCAGTGCTGGCAGACTAGCGGGAGAGGGTGAGCAGTTCTTC | CSAGRLAGEGEQFF
many | TRBJ2-3 | TRBD2 | TRBV25-1 | TGTGCCAGCAGTCCCCCTGGGCTAGCGGGCACAGATACGCAGTATTTT | CASSPPGLAGTDTQYF
NA | TRBJ2-1 | NA | TRBV12-3/TRBV12-4 | TGTGCCAGCAGTTTCGGGCTCTATGAGCAGTTCTTC | CASSFGLYEQFF
many | TRBJ1-6 | NA | TRBV28 | TGTGCCAGCAGTTTATACAAGGGGGGGAATTCACCCCTCCACTTT | CASSLYKGGNSPLHF
many | TRBJ2-5 | TRBD2 | TRBV5-1 | TGCGCCAGCAGCCAGACTAGCGGGGTCCAAGAGACCCAGTACTTC | CASSQTSGVQETQYF
many | TRBJ1-1 | TRBD1 | TRBV5-1 | TGCGCCAGCAGCGGTACAGGGGAGTCTGAAGCTTTCTTT | CASSGTGESEAFF
many | TRBJ2-1 | TRBD1 | TRBV6-1 | TGTGCCAGCAGTGAAGATGAGACAGGGGCGAATGAGCAGTTCTTC | CASSEDETGANEQFF
many | TRBJ2-7 | NA | TRBV27 | TGTGCCAGCAGTGAGTTTCAGGGCTTGGTAGACGAGCAGTACTTC | CASSEFQGLVDEQYF
few | TRBJ1-2 | TRBD1 | TRBV12-3/TRBV12-4 | TGTGCCAGCAGTTTGGGGACAGATAGCGGCTACACCTTC | CASSLGTDSGYTF
many | TRBJ1-6 | NA | TRBV5-1 | TGCGCCAGCAGCTTGGGGACCTTGGGCTCCTATAATTCACCCCTCCACTTT | CASSLGTLGSYNSPLHF
few | TRBJ2-7 | NA | TRBV27 | TGTGCCAGCAGTCCAATAGGGGGATTGAACTACGAGCAGTACTTC | CASSPIGGLNYEQYF
many | TRBJ2-7 | NA | TRBV20-1 | TGCAGTGCTAGAGGCCCCGGGACCTCCTACGAGCAGTACTTC | CSARGPGTSYEQYF
few | TRBJ2-2 | TRBD2 | TRBV6-2/TRBV6-3 | TGTGCCAGCACCCTCGGTGGGAAGCGGGAGCGAAACACCGGGGAGCTGTTTTTT | CASTLGGKRERNTGELFF
many | TRBJ2-2 | NA | TRBV4-1 | TGCGCCAGCAGCCCCGGGATTACCGGGGAGCTGTTTTTT | CASSPGITGELFF
NA | TRBJ2-1 | TRBD2 | TRBV12-3/TRBV12-4 | TGTGCCAGCAGTCAAATAGCGGGAGTGTATGAGCAGTTCTTC | CASSQIAGVYEQFF
few | TRBJ2-7 | NA | TRBV7-9 | TGTGCCAGCAGCATCTTAAAGGGGACCGACGAGCAGTACTTC | CASSILKGTDEQYF
many | TRBJ1-1 | NA | TRBV28 | TGTGCCAGCAGCCGGACAGTAGGTACTGAAGCTTTCTTT | CASSRTVGTEAFF
many | TRBJ2-3 | TRBD2 | TRBV6-1 | TGTGCCAGCAGAGACACTAGCGGGAGGTGGGATACGCAGTATTTT | CASRDTSGRWDTQYF
many | TRBJ2-7 | TRBD2 | TRBV7-9 | TGTGCCAGCAGCGCCTCGCGGACTAGCGGGAGTGACGAGCAGTACTTC | CASSASRTSGSDEQYF
many | TRBJ1-4 | NA | TRBV16 | TGTGCCAGCAGCCAAAGTCTGAAGAAACTGTTTTTT | CASSQSLKKLFF
many | TRBJ2-7 | NA | TRBV7-9 | TGTGCCAGCAGCTCCCCAATCTACGAGCAGTACTTC | CASSSPIYEQYF
NA | TRBJ2-5 | NA | TRBV14 | TGTGCCAGCGCCCCCGAGCGGTACCAAGAGACCCAGTACTTC | CASAPERYQETQYF
many | TRBJ2-7 | NA | TRBV29-1 | TGCAGCGTTGAATGGGGAGAGCAGTACTTC | CSVEWGEQYF
NA | TRBJ2-1 | NA | TRBV2 | TGTGCCAGCAGGACAGTCTACAATGAGCAGTTCTTC | CASRTVYNEQFF
many | TRBJ2-1 | TRBD1 | TRBV11-2 | TGTGCCAGCAGCTTACCCCCTGACAGGGGTGAGCAGTTCTTC | CASSLPPDRGEQFF
NA | TRBJ1-3 | NA | TRBV3-1 | TGTGCCAGCAGCCATTCCCTGACAGACCGGAACACCATATATTTT | CASSHSLTDRNTIYF
many | TRBJ2-1 | NA | TRBV29-1 | TGCAGCGTTGAAGGTACAGGACACGGATACAATGAGCAGTTCTTC | CSVEGTGHGYNEQFF
NA | TRBJ2-7 | TRBD1 | TRBV7-8 | TGTGCCAGCAGCTTACTTGGGACAGGGGGTATCCACGAGCAGTACTTC | CASSLLGTGGIHEQYF
many | TRBJ1-1 | NA | TRBV4-3 | TGCGCCAGCAGCCAAGTGGGGCAGCCTGAAGCTTTCTTT | CASSQVGQPEAFF
NA | TRBJ2-7 | NA | TRBV14 | TGTGCCAGCAGCCAAGCCCCGAGCTACGAGCAGTACTTC | CASSQAPSYEQYF
many | TRBJ2-2 | NA | TRBV12-3/TRBV12-4 | TGTGCCAGCAGCCCCCCCGGGGAGCTGTTTTTT | CASSPPGELFF
many | TRBJ2-1 | NA | TRBV6-5 | TGTGCCAGCAGTCTCACTTTAGGAGTTCACAATGAGCAGTTCTTC | CASSLTLGVHNEQFF
many | TRBJ2-1 | TRBD2 | TRBV11-1 | TGTGCCAGCAGCACTCGGGAGGGATCTACATTTTCCTACAATGAGCAGTTCTTC | CASSTREGSTFSYNEQFF
NA | TRBJ2-7 | NA | TRBV7-3 | TGTGCCAGCAGCCCTCGACTAGTTTCTCTCCTTTCCGAGCAGTACTTC | CASSPRLVSLLSEQYF
many | TRBJ2-1 | TRBD2 | TRBV5-5 | TGTGCCAGCAGCTTAGGGTATTCTAGCGGGACCGCAATCTTTGAGCAGTTCTTC | CASSLGYSSGTAIFEQFF
many | TRBJ2-3 | NA | TRBV12-3/TRBV12-4 | TGTGCCAGCAGTTTTTACGGGAGTGGCGCAGATACGCAGTATTTT | CASSFYGSGADTQYF
few | TRBJ1-2 | NA | TRBV14 | TGTGCCAGCAGCCAAGACGGAGCAAACTATGGCTACACCTTC | CASSQDGANYGYTF
many | TRBJ2-1 | NA | TRBV12-5 | TGTGCTAGTGGCCTTACCGAGTACAATGAGCAGTTCTTC | CASGLTEYNEQFF
many | TRBJ2-7 | TRBD1 | TRBV5-1 | TGCGCCAGCAGCATGACAGGGCCTGAGGAGCAGTACTTC | CASSMTGPEEQYF
NA | TRBJ2-2 | NA | TRBV20-1 | TGCAGTGGCACGGAACATACATCGAACACCGGGGAGCTGTTTTTT | CSGTEHTSNTGELFF
many | TRBJ2-2 | TRBD2 | TRBV5-6 | TGTGCCAGCAGCTTCGGCGGGAGGGCACAGGTCGGGATATGGGAGCTGTTTTTT | CASSFGGRAQVGIWELFF
few | TRBJ2-1 | NA | TRBV28 | TGTGCCAGCAGTTTGGGGATGTTCGGGCAGTTCTTC | CASSLGMFGQFF
many | TRBJ1-1 | TRBD1 | TRBV7-6 | TGTGCCAGCAGCGCAGGGGGTGAAGCTTTCTTT | CASSAGGEAFF
many | TRBJ1-2 | NA | TRBV29-1 | TGCAGCGCCCCGACAGCAACCCCCAATTATGGCTACACCTTC | CSAPTATPNYGYTF
NA | TRBJ1-2 | NA | TRBV7-8 | TGTGCCAGAAGCTTAGTACCGAGGGATGGCTACACCTTC | CARSLVPRDGYTF
many | TRBJ2-3 | TRBD2 | TRBV7-8 | TGTGCCAGCAGCCCACGACTAGCGGGAAACACAGATACGCAGTATTTT | CASSPRLAGNTDTQYF